The rows below give T cell receptor beta chains drawn from one sample of a study of circulating and synovial CD4+ cells in juvenile arthritis. Profiled with immunoSEQ multiplex PCR; TCRdb holds only in-frame clones, not every one. Of a few thousand clones in the sample, 88% were seen once. What was sequenced was HLA-DR+ CD4+ T cells from blood. These receptors were collected from a human donor with juvenile idiopathic arthritis. The CDR3 runs from the conserved cysteine through the conserved F or W. The order of the fields is J gene, V gene, D gene, clone size, CDR3 protein, CDR3 DNA. D genes are given only for firm matches. Expanded clones are given a class, and other clones once, few, many or no size at all.

TRBJ2-1,TRBV5-5,.,.,CASSLPPGQRHNEQFF,TGTGCCAGCAGCTTACCGCCGGGACAAAGACATAATGAGCAGTTCTTC
TRBJ2-1,TRBV11-2,.,.,CASSRSRGAGNEQFF,TGTGCCAGCAGCCGTTCCAGGGGCGCGGGCAATGAGCAGTTCTTC
TRBJ2-3,TRBV5-1,.,.,CASSLLTDTQYF,TGCGCCAGCAGCTTGTTAACAGATACGCAGTATTTT
TRBJ2-5,TRBV9,TRBD1,.,CASSAGTGKETQYF,TGTGCCAGCAGCGCCGGGACAGGAAAAGAGACCCAGTACTTC
TRBJ2-5,TRBV21-1,.,.,CASTSDYLETQYF,TGTGCCAGCACCTCGGACTATCTAGAGACCCAGTACTTC
TRBJ2-3,TRBV11-2,TRBD1,.,CASSPRGTVFLTDTQYF,TGTGCCAGCAGCCCTAGGGGGACAGTCTTTTTGACAGATACGCAGTATTTT
TRBJ2-2,TRBV7-2,TRBD1,.,CASSSRTGTGELFF,TGTGCCAGCAGCTCGAGGACAGGCACCGGGGAGCTGTTTTTT
TRBJ1-5,TRBV10-3,TRBD1,once,CAISESGGGQPQHF,TGTGCCATCAGTGAATCAGGGGGCGGGCAGCCCCAGCATTTT
TRBJ2-7,TRBV11-2,.,.,CASSLRQGREPEQYF,TGTGCCAGCAGCTTAAGGCAGGGGCGGGAGCCCGAGCAGTACTTC
TRBJ2-5,TRBV6-6,TRBD2,.,CASSKSGGAPSETQYF,TGTGCCAGCAGTAAAAGCGGGGGGGCCCCCAGTGAGACCCAGTACTTC
TRBJ1-6,TRBV7-2,TRBD1,.,CASLGQVHSPLHF,TGTGCCAGCCTGGGACAGGTTCATTCACCCCTCCACTTT
TRBJ2-7,TRBV30,TRBD1,.,CAWSGRDRRSYEQYF,TGTGCCTGGAGTGGCCGGGACAGGCGATCCTACGAGCAGTACTTC
TRBJ1-6,TRBV25-1,.,.,CASSSPPSPLHF,TGTGCCAGCAGTTCCCCCCCCTCCCCCCTCCACTTT
TRBJ2-7,TRBV25-1,.,.,CASREGFSNEQYF,TGTGCCAGCAGGGAGGGGTTTAGTAACGAGCAGTACTTC
TRBJ2-1,TRBV7-2,.,.,CASSLSSSSSYNEQFF,TGTGCCAGCAGCCTATCTAGCAGTAGCTCCTACAATGAGCAGTTCTTC
TRBJ1-1,TRBV28,.,.,CASSGVNTEAFF,TGTGCCAGCAGCGGGGTGAACACTGAAGCTTTCTTT
TRBJ1-6,TRBV6-6,.,.,CASSYPSSGGRSPLHF,TGTGCCAGCAGTTACCCCTCGTCGGGGGGGCGGTCACCCCTCCACTTT
TRBJ2-7,TRBV28,.,.,CASSSLGQGPYEQYF,TGTGCCAGCAGTTCTCTTGGGCAGGGCCCCTACGAGCAGTACTTC
TRBJ2-7,TRBV9,TRBD2,.,CASSSGTTSYEQYF,TGTGCCAGCAGCTCCGGGACTACGTCCTACGAGCAGTACTTC
TRBJ2-1,TRBV7-7,TRBD2,.,CASSFTSGSRDEQFF,TGTGCTAGCAGCTTTACTAGCGGGAGTCGAGATGAGCAGTTCTTC
TRBJ1-1,TRBV7-9,TRBD1,.,CASSTDRGLWVGPEAFF,TGTGCCAGCAGCACCGACAGGGGGCTGTGGGTCGGCCCTGAAGCTTTCTTT
TRBJ2-2,TRBV2,.,.,CASSERGNTGELFF,TGTGCCAGCAGTGAACGAGGGAACACCGGGGAGCTGTTTTTT
TRBJ2-3,TRBV19,.,.,CASRGEAGRSDTQYF,TGTGCCAGTAGGGGGGAGGCAGGGAGGTCAGATACGCAGTATTTT
TRBJ1-1,TRBV7-9,.,.,CASSLVPGKAEAFF,TGTGCCAGCAGCTTAGTCCCAGGCAAGGCTGAAGCTTTCTTT
TRBJ2-7,TRBV5-4,TRBD2,.,CASSDPSGRPYEQYF,TGTGCCAGCAGCGATCCGAGCGGGAGGCCCTACGAGCAGTACTTC
TRBJ2-3,TRBV5-1,TRBD2,.,CASSLRLAGDQDTQYF,TGCGCCAGCAGCTTGAGGCTAGCGGGAGACCAAGATACGCAGTATTTT
TRBJ2-3,TRBV30,.,.,CAWGRTPSTYF,TGTGCCTGGGGTCGCACTCCCTCAACGTATTTT